The 10 T cell receptor beta chains presented below share a single source sample, sequenced in a study of OX40 agonist ivuxolimab in advanced cancers. Assay used: immunoSEQ multiplex PCR; TCRdb lists only in-frame clones, some missing. This table holds 52,000 or so clones, about four fifths found once. Material: CD4+ or CD8+ T cells sorted from blood, obtained in a trial of the OX40 agonist ivuxolimab. The receptors were sampled from an adult with an advanced solid tumor such as melanoma, head and neck, liver or kidney cancer.

The V gene is TRBV5-1, the J gene TRBJ2-5, with unresolved D. Trimming removed 3 bases from V and 4 bases from J, with 10 bases in between. The V gene's germline CDR1 is SGHRS and CDR2 YFSETQ. The CDR3 has 13 residues. This CDR3 reads CASSSFIGETQYF. CDR3 nucleotide sequence: TGCGCCAGCAGCTCGTTTATCGGAGAGACCCAGTACTTC.

The genes are TRBV28 and TRBJ2-7; D is perhaps TRBD2 (6 bases). There are 16 residues in the CDR3. Germline CDR1 MDHEN, CDR2 SYDVKM. V lost 5 bases and J lost 0, with 17 bases in between. The CDR3 bases are TGTGCCAGCAGTACTGGGACTCTTTTGTTCTCCTACGAGCAGTACTTC. It is translated as CASSTGTLLFSYEQYF.

The chain recombines TRBV4-1 with TRBJ1-2; D is unclear. The ends were cut back, 3 bases at V and 1 base at J, with 15 bases in the middle. Germline assignment: CDR1 MGHRA and CDR2 YSYEKL. CDR3 size: 16 residues. The CDR3 region is CASSQVPQGLNYGYTF. CDR3 nucleotides: TGCGCCAGCAGCCAGGTCCCTCAAGGGCTTAACTATGGCTACACCTTC.

The chain has TRBV6-4 and TRBJ1-2; 8 nucleotides agree with TRBD1. This CDR3 is built from 15 residues. Looked up from germline, CDR1 is MRHNA and CDR2 is SNTAGT. J was trimmed by 0 bases and V by 4 bases; bases with no gene match: 4. CDR3 loop: CASSADRETNYGYTF. CDR3 DNA: TGTGCCAGCAGTGCGGACAGGGAGACTAACTATGGCTACACCTTC.

The chain employs TRBV28 and TRBJ2-7, with TRBD1 as a possible D gene (5 bases). The CDR3 has 12 residues. CDR1 is MDHEN, CDR2 SYDVKM, per germline. V lost 6 bases, J lost 4 bases, and 10 bases lay in between. CDR3: CASRAGKYEQYF. In DNA form, the CDR3 reads TGTGCCAGCAGGGCAGGGAAGTACGAGCAGTACTTC.

V and J are TRBV19 and TRBJ1-2, with TRBD1 as a possible D gene (6 bases). The CDR3 runs to 15 residues. V was pared by 4 bases and J by 8 bases, with 20 bases between. Germline lookup yields CDR1 LNHDA and CDR2 SQIVND (reference sequence). The CDR3 reads CASSTAFRDNWGYTF. The DNA for the CDR3 is TGTGCCAGTAGTACGGCCTTCCGGGACAATTGGGGCTACACCTTC.

The rearrangement uses TRBV27 and TRBJ2-2, with TRBD1 identical over 8 bases. Germline assignment: CDR1 MNHEY and CDR2 SMNVEV (reference sequence). This CDR3 has 14 amino acids. Unmatched junction bases numbered 4, after V lost 6 bases and J lost 4 bases. Written as DNA, the CDR3 is TGTGCCAGCAGAGAGACAGGGGTCACCGGGGAGCTGTTTTTT. This gives the protein CASRETGVTGELFF.

Regarding this clone: Other DNA sequences in this specimen translate into the identical CDR3. The V call is TRBV7-9, the J call TRBJ2-7; 8 bases line up with TRBD2. The CDR3 covers 14 residues. Germline values: CDR1 SEHNR, CDR2 FQNEAQ (reference sequence). V lost 2 bases to trimming and J lost 6 bases; unmatched junction nucleotides: 6. The CDR3 nucleotides are TGTGCCAGCAGCTTATGGTCGGGGGGGGGCGAGCAGTACTTC. Translation gives CASSLWSGGGEQYF.

CDR3 DNA sequence: TGTGCCAGCAGCATGCAGGACAGAAAAGAGACCCAGTACTTC. Encoded protein: CASSMQDRKETQYF. The rearrangement joins TRBV7-2 to TRBJ2-5, with TRBD1 as a possible D gene (6 bases). CDR1 SGHTA and CDR2 FQGNSA come from the germline V gene. Trimming removed 5 bases at V and 3 bases at J, with 13 bases between. CDR3 length: 14 residues.

This clone is medium-sized by share. The V call is TRBV4-3, the J call TRBJ1-5; D not resolved. The germline gives CDR1 LGHNA, CDR2 YSLEER. This CDR3 has 15 residues. V lost 0 bases and J lost 3, with 9 bases in between. CDR3 sequence reads: CASSQDGSSNQPQHF. Here the CDR3 DNA reads TGCGCCAGCAGCCAAGATGGGTCATCCAATCAGCCCCAGCATTTT.